These 15 T cell receptor beta chains were sequenced from one sample in a study of blood T cell repertoires in COVID-19. The data were produced by immunoSEQ multiplex PCR, yet TCRdb's version contains in-frame clones alone and is incomplete. The table records tens of thousands of clones, 75% to 85% of them present only once. Specimen: peripheral blood. Source of these receptors: a woman over 75 with active or convalescent COVID-19.

The rearrangement uses TRBV6-2 or TRBV6-3 and TRBJ2-1; D might be TRBD2 (6 bases). The germline V gene encodes CDR1 MNHEY and CDR2 SVGEGT. V lost 4 bases, J lost 8 bases, and 24 bases lay in between. This CDR3 region has 17 residues. CDR3 nucleotides: TGTGCCAGCAGTTCACTACTACTAGCTTTTTCTGGCGATGAGCAGTTCTTC. Translation gives CASSSLLLAFSGDEQFF.

This chain links TRBV4-3 with TRBJ1-2; the match to TRBD1 covers 9 bases. Germline CDR1 reads LGHNA; CDR2 reads YSLEER. V was pared by 4 bases and J by 2 bases, with 14 bases of the junction left unmatched. The CDR3 runs 18 residues. CDR3: CASSPQPGTGNLNYGYTF. CDR3 sequence (DNA): TGCGCCAGCAGCCCCCAACCAGGGACAGGGAACTTAAACTATGGCTACACCTTC.

V usage is TRBV28 and J usage is TRBJ2-3; 12 bases fit TRBD2. Trimming took 6 bases from V and 9 from J; bases not matched to a gene: 10. Germline CDR1 reads MDHEN; CDR2 reads SYDVKM. The CDR3 length is 15 residues. CDR3 region: CASRPGLAGLITQYF. As DNA, the CDR3 is TGTGCCAGCAGACCCGGACTAGCGGGGTTGATAACGCAGTATTTT.

CDR3 loop: CASSERGGNLVVNEQFF. The CDR3 coding sequence is TGTGCCAGTTCTGAGCGGGGGGGCAATTTGGTTGTAAATGAGCAGTTCTTC. The chain has TRBV19 and TRBJ2-1; 10 bases fit TRBD2. J was trimmed by 7 bases and V by 8 bases; bases with no gene match: 17. Germline V gives CDR1 LNHDA, CDR2 SQIVND (reference sequence). CDR3 length: 17 amino acids.

The chain employs TRBV21-1 and TRBJ2-5; TRBD1, the D gene given by the table, was not confirmed from the DNA. TRBV21-1 is labeled a pseudogene. This CDR3 is 14 amino acids long. The CDR3 is CASSEAGGGETQYF. CDR3 DNA sequence: TGTGCCAGCAGCGAAGCAGGGGGTGGGGAGACCCAGTACTTC.

The rearrangement links TRBV6-1 to TRBJ2-1; the D gene is possibly TRBD2 (5 bases). V lost 5 bases, J lost 2 bases, and 10 bases lay in between. The V gene's germline CDR1 is MNHNS and CDR2 SASEGT. The CDR3 spans 14 residues. This chain's CDR3 is CASSYEGTYNEQFF. DNA of the CDR3: TGTGCCAGCAGTTATGAGGGAACCTACAATGAGCAGTTCTTC.

This rearrangement joins TRBV28 to TRBJ2-2; tentatively, D is TRBD2 (6 bases). V dropped 6 bases and J dropped 6 bases, with 23 bases sitting between them. The CDR3 sequence is 17 residues long. Germline V gene lookup returns CDR1 MDHEN and CDR2 SYDVKM. CDR3 DNA: TGTGCCAGCAGCAGAGCAGGGACTCCGACCGGGGCCGGGGAGCTGTTTTTT. Residues: CASSRAGTPTGAGELFF.

The chain employs TRBV9 and TRBJ1-5, with D perhaps TRBD1 (5 bases). Germline V lookup: CDR1 SGDLS, CDR2 YYNGEE. The ends were cut back, 0 bases at V and 1 base at J, with 5 bases in the middle. The CDR3 runs to 14 residues. CDR3 in DNA: TGTGCCAGCAGCGTAGGACAGAGCAATCAGCCCCAGCATTTT. This codes for CASSVGQSNQPQHF.

CDR3 DNA sequence: TGTGCCAGCAGTGAGACTGGTATAGAGCGTCGGTACAATGAGCAGTTCTTC. Its translation is CASSETGIERRYNEQFF. This sequence joins TRBV28 and TRBJ2-1, with D hard to call. This CDR3 has 17 residues. Trimming stripped 5 bases from V and 4 bases from J, with 21 bases between. CDR1 and CDR2 from the germline V gene are MDHEN and SYDVKM.

The rearrangement uses TRBV18 and TRBJ2-3, with 8 bases aligning to TRBD2. The germline gives CDR1 KGHSH, CDR2 LQKENI. The CDR3 sequence is 15 residues long. Unmatched junction bases numbered 0, after V lost 1 base and J lost 0 bases. CDR3 region: CASSPLAGSTDTQYF. CDR3 nucleotides: TGTGCCAGCTCACCACTAGCGGGGAGCACAGATACGCAGTATTTT. Looking up the rest from reference TRBV18 and TRBJ2-3 gives the full variable domain: NAGVMQNPRHLVRRRGQEARLRCSPMKGHSHVYWYRQLPEEGLKFMVYLQKENIIDESGMPKERFSAEFPKEGPSILRIQQVVRGDSAAYFCASSPLAGSTDTQYFGPGTRLTVL.

The J gene is TRBJ2-3, the V gene TRBV18; TRBD2 agrees at 10 bases. The CDR3 has 15 amino acids. Germline values: CDR1 KGHSH, CDR2 LQKENI. With 5 bases clipped from V and 0 bases from J, the junction kept 2 bases outside the gene matches. The CDR3 DNA reads TGTGCCAGCTCAACTAGCGGGATTAGCACAGATACGCAGTATTTT. Protein sequence: CASSTSGISTDTQYF.

For the CDR3, the DNA is TGTGCCAGCAGCCAACACCCGCAGGATGGCTACACCTTC. The encoded protein is CASSQHPQDGYTF. The V gene is TRBV14, the J gene TRBJ1-2; unclear D gene. The V gene's germline CDR1 is SGHDN and CDR2 FVKESK. This CDR3 is built from 13 residues. V was clipped by 2 bases and J by 6 bases, with 10 bases between them.

This sequence joins TRBV7-6 and TRBJ1-2; D is undetermined. This CDR3 has 15 residues. CDR1 is SGHVS, CDR2 FNYEAQ, per germline. The V and J ends lost 5 bases and 5 bases respectively, with 18 bases between them. CDR3 sequence reads: CASSPGGGAGYGYTF. The CDR3 DNA follows: TGTGCCAGCAGCCCAGGAGGCGGCGCAGGTTATGGCTACACCTTC.

This chain joins TRBV20-1 and TRBJ2-3; 7 bases map to TRBD2. Germline CDR1 reads DFQATT; CDR2 reads SNEGSKA (reference sequence). J lost 2 bases, V lost 3 bases, and 8 bases had no gene match. This CDR3 region has 15 residues. DNA of the CDR3: TGCAGTGCTAGTGGGGAAGGGAGGGCCACAGATACGCAGTATTTT. It specifies CSASGEGRATDTQYF.

The rearrangement joins TRBV5-6 to TRBJ2-7; 7 bases line up with TRBD2. V shed 4 bases, J shed 0 bases, and the junction held 4 bases outside the gene matches. CDR1 is SGHDT, CDR2 YYEEEE, per germline. The length of the CDR3 is 14 residues. DNA of the CDR3: TGTGCCAGCAGCCACCAGCGGGGCTCCTACGAGCAGTACTTC. Translation gives CASSHQRGSYEQYF.